This T cell receptor beta chain was recovered during a study of T cell responses to AZD1222 COVID-19 vaccine. Germline CDR1 is LNHDA and CDR2 is SQIVND (reference sequence). V was clipped by 4 bases and J by 4 bases, with 14 bases between them. The CDR3 sequence is 15 residues long. Study-wide results and caveats: Following two doses of AZD1222, Spike-specific TCR breadth and depth rose. There were mostly white British donors and more females than males, and clonal diversity was possibly underestimated. Only a handful of AZD1222 recipients, several in all, had baseline seropositivity.

Method: immunoSEQ multiplex PCR; TCRdb's copy keeps in-frame clones and lacks some. The sample lists more than 95,000 clones; approximately 88% were seen once. For this clone: The antigen is unknown.

The rearrangement uses TRBV19 and TRBJ1-5; D gene unclear. This sequence was found in an adult in good health. This sample comprised peripheral blood, obtained on day 0 of AZD1222 vaccination. The CDR3 sequence: CASSRARSLNQPQHF. CDR3 in DNA: TGTGCCAGTAGTAGGGCCAGGTCCTTAAATCAGCCCCAGCATTTT.